Each of the 17 T cell receptor beta chains below was sequenced from the same sample in a study of neurological immune-mediated disorders. TCRdb analysed the 5' RACE reads with MiXCR anew, one entry per CDR3 protein. Of 26,000 or so distinct CDR3 sequences in the sample, more than 20% were seen once. Sequenced sample: PBMCs. The receptors were gathered from a woman between 55 and 75 years old in good health.

This clonotype was detected many times. The chain uses TRBV5-1 and TRBJ2-1; 8 bases fit TRBD2. The CDR3 length is 15 residues. In germline, CDR1 is SGHRS, CDR2 YFSETQ. V shed 2 bases, J shed 4 bases, and the junction held 5 bases outside the gene matches. The CDR3: CASSLGAGVYNEQFF. CDR3 nucleotide sequence: TGCGCCAGCAGCTTAGGAGCGGGAGTTTACAATGAGCAGTTCTTC.

This clonotype was recorded at least ten times. V gene TRBV7-8 combines with J gene TRBJ2-7, with TRBD1 matching 8 bases. V was clipped by 5 bases and J by 2 bases; unmatched bases: 5. The CDR3 extends over 14 amino acids. Germline V gene sequence: CDR1 SGHVS, CDR2 FQNEAQ. The CDR3 sequence is CASSARDRPYEQYF. CDR3 DNA sequence: TGTGCCAGCAGCGCGAGGGACAGGCCCTACGAGCAGTACTTC.

Many counts were recorded for this clonotype. This chain uses TRBV5-1 with TRBJ1-1; unclear D gene. The CDR3 extends over 14 amino acids. The germline V and J ends were trimmed by 0 bases and 1 base, with 7 bases remaining between them. The germline gives CDR1 SGHRS, CDR2 YFSETQ. Here the CDR3 DNA reads TGCGCCAGCAGCTTGGTATCAGGGAACACTGAAGCTTTCTTT. Translation: CASSLVSGNTEAFF.

This clonotype was detected only once. This chain uses TRBV20-1 with TRBJ2-1, with TRBD2 identical over 7 bases. CDR1 is DFQATT, CDR2 SNEGSKA, per germline (reference sequence). Unmatched junction bases numbered 9, after V lost 6 bases and J lost 1 base. The CDR3 loop spans 15 amino acids. The CDR3 is CSAPPSGKSYNEQFF. The DNA for the CDR3 is TGCAGTGCCCCTCCCAGCGGGAAGTCCTACAATGAGCAGTTCTTC.

With respect to this clonotype: A much larger clone differs by one base, so this may be a read error. V gene TRBV7-9 combines with J gene TRBJ2-1; D remains ambiguous. CDR1 is SEHNR and CDR2 is FQNEAQ in the germline V gene (reference sequence). The CDR3 sequence is 15 residues long. CDR3 amino acids: CASSLTGKSYNGQFF. The CDR3 nucleotides are TGTGCCAGCAGCTTGACTGGGAAGTCCTACAATGGGCAGTTCTTC.

This clonotype is medium-sized (0.01 to 0.1%) in the sample. V usage is TRBV20-1 and J usage is TRBJ2-5; D remains ambiguous. The CDR3 is made up of 17 amino acids. V lost 2 bases and J lost 5, with 24 bases in between. Germline lookup yields CDR1 DFQATT and CDR2 SNEGSKA (reference sequence). The CDR3 DNA follows: TGCAGTGCTAGATTTGTTGGCAGCCACATAACGCGGGAGACCCAGTACTTC. Residues: CSARFVGSHITRETQYF.

This clonotype was detected ten times or more. The chain carries TRBV5-1 and TRBJ1-1, with D perhaps matching TRBD1 (5 bases). Between the trimmed V and J ends, which lost 5 bases and 1 base, there was a span of 12 bases. Germline CDR1 reads SGHRS; CDR2 reads YFSETQ. This CDR3 spans 14 amino acids. CDR3 sequence reads: CASRRGPQNTEAFF. CDR3 in DNA: TGCGCCAGCAGGAGGGGCCCGCAGAACACTGAAGCTTTCTTT.

The table lists this clonotype with many counts. The chain combines TRBV20-1 with TRBJ1-6, with 7 positions matching TRBD1. The germline V gene has CDR1 DFQATT and CDR2 SNEGSKA (reference sequence). The CDR3 spans 13 residues. The V segment lost 6 bases and the J segment 7 bases; nucleotides outside the gene matches: 6. Written as DNA, the CDR3 is TGCAGTGCGGGGGACAGACCAAATTCACCCCTCCACTTT. It yields the protein CSAGDRPNSPLHF.

This clonotype was picked up many times. The gene calls are TRBV7-2 and TRBJ2-7; 12 bases fit TRBD2. Per the germline V gene, CDR1 is SGHTA and CDR2 is FQGNSA. The CDR3 extends over 16 amino acids. The trim removed 2 bases at V and 7 bases at J, leaving 9 bases unmatched. In nucleotides, the CDR3 is TGTGCCAGCAGCTTATTCCTAGCGGGAGGGCCGCAAGAGCAGTACTTC. Translated: CASSLFLAGGPQEQYF.

This clonotype has ten or more counts. The chain recombines TRBV27 with TRBJ2-5; D is perhaps TRBD1 (6 bases). Trimming removed 4 bases from V and 7 bases from J, with 13 bases in between. This CDR3 region has 13 residues. Germline CDR1 is MNHEY and CDR2 is SMNVEV (reference sequence). The CDR3 DNA follows: TGTGCCAGCAGTTGGTATTTGGGGGCGACCCAGTACTTC. This sequence encodes CASSWYLGATQYF.

The chain joins TRBV28 to TRBJ2-7; a weak D match, TRBD1 (5 bases). In germline, CDR1 is MDHEN, CDR2 SYDVKM. CDR3 size: 13 residues. Trimming left V 5 bases short and J 3 bases short, with 11 bases between. The CDR3 nucleotides read TGTGCCAGCAGTACAGGACCGATCTACGAGCAGTACTTC. Translated: CASSTGPIYEQYF.

This clonotype showed up many times. The rearrangement uses TRBV20-1 and TRBJ1-3; 7 bases match TRBD1. The CDR3 length is 15 residues. V was clipped by 6 bases and J by 3 bases; unmatched bases: 11. CDR1 DFQATT and CDR2 SNEGSKA come from the germline V gene (reference sequence). This chain's CDR3 is CSAGRGRQGGNTIYF. DNA of the CDR3: TGCAGTGCCGGAAGAGGGAGACAGGGTGGAAACACCATATATTTT.

This clonotype was recorded many times. The chain carries TRBV29-1 and TRBJ1-5; possibly TRBD1 for D (5 bases). The germline CDR1 and CDR2 sequences are SQVTM and ANQGSEA. V was shortened by 0 bases and J by 5 bases, with 11 bases between the two germline ends. This CDR3 region has 14 residues. The CDR3 DNA reads as TGCAGCGTTGAAGAGGGGGGAATCGATCAGCCCCAGCATTTT. This gives the protein CSVEEGGIDQPQHF.

The chain carries TRBV7-2 and TRBJ1-6; weak D call: TRBD1 (5 bases). CDR1 is SGHTA and CDR2 is FQGNSA in the germline V gene. V dropped 3 bases and J dropped 7 bases, with 10 bases sitting between them. The CDR3 loop spans 14 amino acids. DNA for the CDR3: TGTGCCAGCAGCTTTCCCAGGGACAATTCACCCCTCCACTTT. Its translation: CASSFPRDNSPLHF.

This clonotype was seen many times. The chain combines TRBV5-5 with TRBJ1-1; D unresolved. Trimming left V 2 bases short and J 0 bases short, with 11 bases between. CDR3 length: 15 amino acids. CDR1 and CDR2 (germline): SGHKS, YYEKEE (reference sequence). The CDR3 DNA reads as TGTGCCAGCAGCTTACTAAACAGTTTGAACACTGAAGCTTTCTTT. This encodes CASSLLNSLNTEAFF.

This clonotype was observed at least ten times. The chain has TRBV7-2 and TRBJ2-2; D gene ambiguous. Germline-derived CDR1 and CDR2 are SGHTA and FQGNSA. This CDR3 contains 16 residues. Trimming pared 1 base from V and 6 bases from J, leaving 15 bases between. CDR3 sequence: CASSLGLGNLAGELFF. CDR3 in DNA: TGTGCCAGCAGCTTAGGCTTAGGGAATTTGGCCGGGGAGCTGTTTTTT.

At least ten counts were recorded for this clonotype. The V and J genes are TRBV21-1 and TRBJ2-7; the DNA was not compared with TRBD2, the D call given in the table. TRBV21-1 is described as a pseudogene. The length of the CDR3 is 16 residues. The CDR3 here is CASSHKLSSGKYEQYF. In DNA, the CDR3 is TGTGCCAGCAGCCACAAGTTGTCTAGCGGGAAGTACGAGCAGTACTTC.